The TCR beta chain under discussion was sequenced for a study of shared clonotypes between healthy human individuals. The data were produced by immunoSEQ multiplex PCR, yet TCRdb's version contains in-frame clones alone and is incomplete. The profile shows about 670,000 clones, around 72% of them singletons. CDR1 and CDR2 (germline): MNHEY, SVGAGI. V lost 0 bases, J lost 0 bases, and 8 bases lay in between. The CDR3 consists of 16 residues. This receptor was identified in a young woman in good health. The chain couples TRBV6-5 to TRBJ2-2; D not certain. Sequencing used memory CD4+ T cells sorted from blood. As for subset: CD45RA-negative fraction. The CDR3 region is CASSYSIGPNTGELFF. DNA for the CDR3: TGTGCCAGCAGTTACTCGATAGGTCCGAACACCGGGGAGCTGTTTTTT.